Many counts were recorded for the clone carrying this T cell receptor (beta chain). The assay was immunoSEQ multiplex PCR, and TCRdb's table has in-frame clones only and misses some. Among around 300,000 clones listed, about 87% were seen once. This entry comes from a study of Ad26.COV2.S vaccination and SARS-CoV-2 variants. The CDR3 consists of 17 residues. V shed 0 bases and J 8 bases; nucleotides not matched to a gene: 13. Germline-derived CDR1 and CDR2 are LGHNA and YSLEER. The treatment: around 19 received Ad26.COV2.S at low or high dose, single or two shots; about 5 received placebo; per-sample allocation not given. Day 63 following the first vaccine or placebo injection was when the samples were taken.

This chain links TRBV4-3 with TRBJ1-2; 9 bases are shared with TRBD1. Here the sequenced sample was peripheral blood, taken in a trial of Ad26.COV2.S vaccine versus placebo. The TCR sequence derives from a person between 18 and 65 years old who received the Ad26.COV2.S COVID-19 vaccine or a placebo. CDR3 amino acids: CASSQDNRGQGLRGYTF. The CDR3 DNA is TGCGCCAGCAGCCAAGATAATCGTGGACAGGGGTTGAGAGGCTACACCTTC.